The sequence of this T cell receptor (beta chain) was determined in a study of CD8 T cells in ankylosing spondylitis. A word on this clonotype: Its antigen is unknown.

General study results and limits: Clones linked to disease were reported to show significant enrichment in matched ankylosing spondylitis synovial fluid.

One entry per CDR3 protein results from TCRdb running MiXCR on the 5' RACE reads. Of 250,000 to 350,000 distinct CDR3 sequences listed, 20% are singletons. V was clipped by 2 bases and J by 3 bases, with 12 bases between them. The CDR3 is 14 residues long. From germline, CDR1 is SGHRS and CDR2 YFSETQ. The sample comprised blood, either unsorted or a sorted T cell fraction (not recorded which). This receptor was obtained from a female donor with ankylosing spondylitis or in good health (not recorded which). The chain has TRBV5-1 and TRBJ2-7; D may be TRBD1 (5 bases). This CDR3 reads CASSFSQGNYEQYF. As DNA, the CDR3 is TGCGCCAGCAGCTTTAGCCAGGGAAACTACGAGCAGTACTTC.